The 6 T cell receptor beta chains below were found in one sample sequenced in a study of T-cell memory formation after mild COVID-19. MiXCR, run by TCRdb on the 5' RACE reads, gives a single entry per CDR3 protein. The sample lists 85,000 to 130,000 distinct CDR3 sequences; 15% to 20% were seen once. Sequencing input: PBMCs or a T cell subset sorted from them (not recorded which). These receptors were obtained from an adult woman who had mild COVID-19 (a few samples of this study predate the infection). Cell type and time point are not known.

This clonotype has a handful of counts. The DNA of the CDR3 is TGCAGCGTTGAAGATGGGACAGCCACCGGGGAGCTGTTTTTT. Encoded protein: CSVEDGTATGELFF. The gene calls are TRBV29-1 and TRBJ2-2; 7 nucleotides align to TRBD1. From germline, CDR1 is SQVTM and CDR2 ANQGSEA. Trimming removed 0 bases from V and 4 bases from J; junction bases left unmatched: 2. This CDR3 has 14 residues.

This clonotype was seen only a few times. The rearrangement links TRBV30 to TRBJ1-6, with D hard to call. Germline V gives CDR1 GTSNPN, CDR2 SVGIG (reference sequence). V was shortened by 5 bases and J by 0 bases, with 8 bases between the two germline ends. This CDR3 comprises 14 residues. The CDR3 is CAWGSSSYNSPLHF. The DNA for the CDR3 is TGTGCCTGGGGAAGCAGCTCCTATAATTCACCCCTCCACTTT.

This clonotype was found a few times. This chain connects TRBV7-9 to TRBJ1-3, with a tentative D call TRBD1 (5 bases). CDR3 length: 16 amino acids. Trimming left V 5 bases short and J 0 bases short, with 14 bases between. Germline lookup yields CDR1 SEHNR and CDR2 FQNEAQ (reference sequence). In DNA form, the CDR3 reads TGTGCCAGCAGCCTATCCGGGGCTAGCTCTGGAAACACCATATATTTT. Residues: CASSLSGASSGNTIYF.

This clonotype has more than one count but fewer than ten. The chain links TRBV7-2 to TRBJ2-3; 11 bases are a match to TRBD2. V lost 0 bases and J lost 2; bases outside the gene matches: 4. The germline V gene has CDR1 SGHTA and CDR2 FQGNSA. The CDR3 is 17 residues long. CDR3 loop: CASSLAASGGLTDTQYF. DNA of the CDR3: TGTGCCAGCAGCTTAGCGGCTAGCGGGGGGCTCACAGATACGCAGTATTTT.

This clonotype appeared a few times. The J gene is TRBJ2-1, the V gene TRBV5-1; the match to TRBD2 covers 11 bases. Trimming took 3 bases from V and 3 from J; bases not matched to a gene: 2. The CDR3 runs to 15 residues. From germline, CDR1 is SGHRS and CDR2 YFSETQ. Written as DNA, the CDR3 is TGCGCCAGCAGCTCGACTAGCGGGGTCTACAATGAGCAGTTCTTC. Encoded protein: CASSSTSGVYNEQFF. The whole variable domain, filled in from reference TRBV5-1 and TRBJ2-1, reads KAGVTQTPRYLIKTRGQQVTLSCSPISGHRSVSWYQQTPGQGLQFLFEYFSETQRNKGNFPGRFSGRQFSNSRSEMNVSTLELGDSALYLCASSSTSGVYNEQFFGPGTRLTVL.

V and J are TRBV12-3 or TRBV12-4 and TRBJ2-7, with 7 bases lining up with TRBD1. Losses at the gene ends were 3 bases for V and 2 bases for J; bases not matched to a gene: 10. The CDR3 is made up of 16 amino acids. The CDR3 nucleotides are TGTGCCAGCAGTTTCTGGGAGACAGGGAACCCCTACGAGCAGTACTTC. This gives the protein CASSFWETGNPYEQYF.